This T cell receptor (beta chain) came from a study of neurological immune-mediated disorders. Via MiXCR, TCRdb re-called the 5' RACE reads, giving one row per CDR3 protein. Among approximately 65,000 distinct CDR3 sequences listed, approximately 5.1% were seen once. This clonotype was found many times. The V gene end was trimmed by 6 bases and the J gene end by 3 bases; junction bases not matched to a gene: 4. Germline V gives CDR1 DFQATT, CDR2 SNEGSKA (reference sequence). The CDR3 contains 13 residues. Sequencing used PBMCs. The receptor was derived from a human donor with multiple sclerosis. The donor label of this sample is uncertain. This chain links TRBV20-1 with TRBJ1-5; 8 bases fit TRBD1. The CDR3 region is CSARQGNNQPQHF. The CDR3 nucleotides are TGCAGTGCCCGACAGGGGAACAATCAGCCCCAGCATTTT.